This TCR beta chain stems from a study of cytomegalovirus exposure and HLA in healthy donors. The wider study: Earlier, almost 120 million unique TCR beta sequences were recovered from some 200 million T cells by an analysis. Findings and caveats of the study: In a later analysis, at a false discovery rate of 0.05, 17,000 or so TCR beta sequences matched HLA alleles.

As to this clone: Its antigen is not known.

In germline, CDR1 is SEHNR, CDR2 FQNEAQ (reference sequence). Trimming took 4 bases from V and 3 from J, leaving 9 bases between them. CDR3 size: 13 residues. Use of 60 Vbeta and 13 Jbeta primers characterized the PCR. Assay: immunoSEQ multiplex PCR; the TCRdb copy retains only in-frame clones and omits some. The sample includes about 110,000 clones, roughly 80% of them seen just once. The chain employs TRBV7-9 and TRBJ1-2; D is undetermined. This receptor was identified in a man aged 30 to 39 in good health and CMV-seronegative. The sequencing sample was made of PBMCs. The CDR3: CASSSGYYYGYTF. The CDR3 DNA is TGTGCCAGCAGCTCGGGATACTACTATGGCTACACCTTC.